This T cell receptor beta chain stems from a study of early T cells in non-severe SARS-CoV-2 infection. Broader study findings: The VDJdb matching leaned toward anti-spike CD8 responses and overlooked private and CD4 specificities.

This clonotype occurred many times. Antigen: not known. V lost 5 bases, J lost 5 bases, and 5 bases stayed unmatched. CDR3 size: 15 residues. Unique molecular identifiers (one per individual cDNA molecule) were attached. TCRdb reprocessed the 5' RACE reads via MiXCR and lists one record per CDR3 protein. The table shows approximately 66,000 distinct CDR3 sequences, with approximately 12% occurring only once. This TCR derives from an adult who was a healthcare worker with PCR-confirmed SARS-CoV-2 infection or an uninfected control (not recorded which). The donor label of this sample is uncertain. The chain uses TRBV12-3 or TRBV12-4 and TRBJ2-3, with 12 nucleotides matching TRBD1. This sample comprised whole blood, obtained at baseline. This chain's CDR3 is CASSRDRGLQDTQYF. CDR3 nucleotide sequence: TGTGCCAGCAGTAGGGACAGGGGGCTTCAAGATACGCAGTATTTT.